Given below is one TCR beta chain in context. Data came from immunoSEQ multiplex PCR; TCRdb stores just in-frame clones and leaves some out. Of tens of thousands of clones in the sample, roughly 90% were seen once. CDR1 and CDR2 (germline): SGHRS, YFSETQ. Trimming stripped 0 bases from V and 5 bases from J, with 15 bases between. The CDR3 totals 15 residues. This record comes from a study of T cell changes during pregnancy in multiple sclerosis. The input for sequencing was CD4+ T cells from peripheral blood mononuclear cells, taken before pregnancy. The chain combines TRBV5-1 with TRBJ2-7; D is perhaps TRBD2 (7 bases). The source of this sequence is a female donor with multiple sclerosis, enrolled in a pregnancy study. The CDR3 loop is CASSLVMGGANEQYF. CDR3 in DNA: TGCGCCAGCAGCTTGGTAATGGGGGGGGCAAACGAGCAGTACTTC. The full variable domain, its missing parts supplied by reference TRBV5-1 and TRBJ2-7, is KAGVTQTPRYLIKTRGQQVTLSCSPISGHRSVSWYQQTPGQGLQFLFEYFSETQRNKGNFPGRFSGRQFSNSRSEMNVSTLELGDSALYLCASSLVMGGANEQYFGPGTRLTVT.